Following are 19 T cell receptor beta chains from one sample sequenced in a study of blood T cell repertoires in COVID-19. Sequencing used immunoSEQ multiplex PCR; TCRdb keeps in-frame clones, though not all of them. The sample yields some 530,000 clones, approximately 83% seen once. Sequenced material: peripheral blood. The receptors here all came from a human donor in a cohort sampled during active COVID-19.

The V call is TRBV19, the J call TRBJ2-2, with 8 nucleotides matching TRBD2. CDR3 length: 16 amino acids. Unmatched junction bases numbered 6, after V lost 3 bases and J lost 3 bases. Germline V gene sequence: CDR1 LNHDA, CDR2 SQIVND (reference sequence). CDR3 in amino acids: CASSMGSGGDTGELFF. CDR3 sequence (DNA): TGTGCCAGTAGTATGGGGAGCGGGGGAGACACCGGGGAGCTGTTTTTT.

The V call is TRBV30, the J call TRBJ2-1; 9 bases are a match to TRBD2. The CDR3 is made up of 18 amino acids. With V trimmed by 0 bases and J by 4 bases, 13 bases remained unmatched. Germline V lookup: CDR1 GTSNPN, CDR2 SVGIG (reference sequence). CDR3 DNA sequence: TGTGCCTGGAGTGTACGTTGGGCTAGCGGGGCGATATACAATGAGCAGTTCTTC. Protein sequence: CAWSVRWASGAIYNEQFF.

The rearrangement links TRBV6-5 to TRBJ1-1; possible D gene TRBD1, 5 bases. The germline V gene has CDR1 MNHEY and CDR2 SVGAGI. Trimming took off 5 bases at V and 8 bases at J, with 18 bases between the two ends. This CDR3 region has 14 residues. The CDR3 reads CASSLLFDRHEAFF. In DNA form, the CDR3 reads TGTGCCAGCAGTCTCCTCTTTGACAGACACGAAGCTTTCTTT.

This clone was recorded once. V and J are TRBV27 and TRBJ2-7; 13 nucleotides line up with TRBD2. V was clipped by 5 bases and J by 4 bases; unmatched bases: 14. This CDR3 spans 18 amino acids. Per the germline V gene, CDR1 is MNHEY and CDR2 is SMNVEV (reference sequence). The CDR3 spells CASSQRTSGRGGLYEQYF. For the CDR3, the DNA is TGTGCCAGCAGTCAGCGGACTAGCGGGAGAGGGGGTTTGTACGAGCAGTACTTC.

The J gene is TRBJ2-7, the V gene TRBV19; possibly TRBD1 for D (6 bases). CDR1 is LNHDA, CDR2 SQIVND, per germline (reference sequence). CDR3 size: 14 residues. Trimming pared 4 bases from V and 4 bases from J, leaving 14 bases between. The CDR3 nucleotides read TGTGCCAGTAGTAATCAGGGGAACTTATACGAGCAGTACTTC. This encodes CASSNQGNLYEQYF.

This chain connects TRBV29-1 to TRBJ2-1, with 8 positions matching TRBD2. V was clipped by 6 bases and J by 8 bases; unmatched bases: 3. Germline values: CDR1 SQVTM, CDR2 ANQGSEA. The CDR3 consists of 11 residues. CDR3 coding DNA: TGCAGCGTCCCGACTAGCGATGAGCAGTTCTTC. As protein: CSVPTSDEQFF.

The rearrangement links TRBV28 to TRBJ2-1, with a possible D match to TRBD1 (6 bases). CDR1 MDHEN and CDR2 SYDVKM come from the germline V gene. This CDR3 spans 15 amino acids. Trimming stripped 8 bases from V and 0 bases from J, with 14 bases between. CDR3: CASGPVDSSYNEQFF. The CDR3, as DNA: TGTGCCAGCGGGCCTGTGGACAGCTCCTACAATGAGCAGTTCTTC.

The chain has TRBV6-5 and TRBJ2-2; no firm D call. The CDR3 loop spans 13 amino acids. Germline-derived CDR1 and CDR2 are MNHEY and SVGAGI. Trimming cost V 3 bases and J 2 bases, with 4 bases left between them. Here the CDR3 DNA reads TGTGCCAGCAGTTATCCTAACACCGGGGAGCTGTTTTTT. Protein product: CASSYPNTGELFF.

CDR3 DNA sequence: TGTGCCAGCAGATCCCCGGGAGGAGAGACCCAGTACTTC. This sequence encodes CASRSPGGETQYF. The genes are TRBV6-5 and TRBJ2-5, with 7 positions matching TRBD2. In germline, CDR1 is MNHEY, CDR2 SVGAGI. V lost 6 bases, J lost 4 bases, and 5 bases stayed unmatched. CDR3 length equals 13 residues.

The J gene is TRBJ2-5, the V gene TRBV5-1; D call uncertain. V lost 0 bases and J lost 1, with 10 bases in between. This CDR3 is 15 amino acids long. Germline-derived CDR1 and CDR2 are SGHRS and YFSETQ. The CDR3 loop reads CASSLGISSQETQYF. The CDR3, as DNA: TGCGCCAGCAGCTTGGGGATTAGCAGCCAAGAGACCCAGTACTTC.

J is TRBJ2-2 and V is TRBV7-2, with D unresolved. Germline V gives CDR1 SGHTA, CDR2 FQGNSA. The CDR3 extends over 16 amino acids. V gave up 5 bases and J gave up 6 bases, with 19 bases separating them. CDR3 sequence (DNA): TGTGCCAGCAGCCCACTCCCCACCCTCTCCCCCGGGGAGCTGTTTTTT. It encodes CASSPLPTLSPGELFF.

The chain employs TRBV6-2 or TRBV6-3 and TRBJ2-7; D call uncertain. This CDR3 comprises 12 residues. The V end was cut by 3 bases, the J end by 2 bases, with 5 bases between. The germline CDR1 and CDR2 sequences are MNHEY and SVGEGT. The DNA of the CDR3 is TGTGCCAGCAGTTATCTCGCCTACGAGCAGTACTTC. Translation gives CASSYLAYEQYF.

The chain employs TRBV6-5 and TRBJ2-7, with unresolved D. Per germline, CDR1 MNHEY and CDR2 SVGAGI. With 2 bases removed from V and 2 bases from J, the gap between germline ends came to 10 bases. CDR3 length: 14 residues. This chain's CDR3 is CASSYNPETYEQYF. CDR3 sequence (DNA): TGTGCCAGCAGTTACAACCCGGAGACCTACGAGCAGTACTTC.

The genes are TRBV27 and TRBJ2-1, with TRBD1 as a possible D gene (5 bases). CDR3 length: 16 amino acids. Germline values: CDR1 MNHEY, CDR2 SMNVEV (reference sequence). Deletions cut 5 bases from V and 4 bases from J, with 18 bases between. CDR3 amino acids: CASSIKDSTPYNEQFF. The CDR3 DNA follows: TGTGCCAGCAGTATTAAAGACAGTACACCATACAATGAGCAGTTCTTC.

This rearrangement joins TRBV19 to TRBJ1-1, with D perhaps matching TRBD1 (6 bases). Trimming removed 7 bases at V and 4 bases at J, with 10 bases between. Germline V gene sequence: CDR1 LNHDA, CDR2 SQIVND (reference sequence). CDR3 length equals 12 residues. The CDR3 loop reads CASTRGGTEAFF. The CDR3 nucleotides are TGTGCCAGTACTAGGGGGGGCACTGAAGCTTTCTTT.

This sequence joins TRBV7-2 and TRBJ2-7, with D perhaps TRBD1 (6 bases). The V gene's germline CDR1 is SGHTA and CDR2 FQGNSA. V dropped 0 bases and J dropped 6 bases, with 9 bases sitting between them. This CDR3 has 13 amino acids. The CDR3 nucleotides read TGTGCCAGCAGCTTAGCCCGGACAGTCGAGCAGTACTTC. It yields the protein CASSLARTVEQYF.

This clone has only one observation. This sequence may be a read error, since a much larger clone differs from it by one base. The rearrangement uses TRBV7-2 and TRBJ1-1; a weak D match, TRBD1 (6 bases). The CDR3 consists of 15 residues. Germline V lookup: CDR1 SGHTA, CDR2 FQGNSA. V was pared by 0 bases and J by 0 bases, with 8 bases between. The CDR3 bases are TGTGCCAGCAGCTTAGCCGGACAGTTGAACACTGAAGCTTTCTTT. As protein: CASSLAGQLNTEAFF.

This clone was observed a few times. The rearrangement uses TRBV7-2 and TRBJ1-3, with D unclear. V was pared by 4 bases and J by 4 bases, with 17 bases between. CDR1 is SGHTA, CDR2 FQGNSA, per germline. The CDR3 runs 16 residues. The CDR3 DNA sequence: TGTGCCAGCAGCTCCCAATTAGCGGGATCCGGAAACACCATATATTTT. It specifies CASSSQLAGSGNTIYF. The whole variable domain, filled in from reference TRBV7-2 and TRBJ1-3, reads GAGVSQSPSNKVTEKGKDVELRCDPISGHTALYWYRQSLGQGLEFLIYFQGNSAPDKSGLPSDRFSAERTGGSVSTLTIQRTQQEDSAVYLCASSSQLAGSGNTIYFGEGSWLTVV.

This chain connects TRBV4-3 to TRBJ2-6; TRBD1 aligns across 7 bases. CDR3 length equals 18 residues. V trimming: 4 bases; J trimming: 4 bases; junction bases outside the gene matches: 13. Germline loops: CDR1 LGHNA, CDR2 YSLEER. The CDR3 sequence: CASSRSGTAHRGANVLTF. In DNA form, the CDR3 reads TGCGCCAGCAGCCGTTCCGGGACAGCCCATAGAGGGGCCAACGTCCTGACTTTC.